This entry lists 8 T cell receptor beta chains sequenced from one sample in a study of CXCR3-negative and CXCR3-positive naive CD8 T cells (dated by TCRdb to between 2019 and 2020). For sequencing, a NextSeq 550 was employed. The Human TCR Profiling Kit (MiLaboratory) was used to make UMI-labeled 5' RACE TRB cDNA libraries. One entry per CDR3 protein sequence results from the TCRdb reprocessing of the reads, with DNA left out. The table for this sample lists around 40,000 distinct CDR3 sequences. The ten largest clones capture over 12% of the sample. What was sequenced was memory CD8+ T cells from blood. This specimen's cell subset or site label, interpreted: conventional CD8+ memory T cells (TMEM), sorted as controls. The receptors stem from a human donor in good health. Some clones in this sample may be carry-over from other donors' samples.

The chain couples TRBV20-1 to TRBJ2-3. This CDR3 is 13 amino acids long. Per germline, CDR1 DFQATT and CDR2 SNEGSKA (reference sequence). CDR3 in amino acids: CSASSIRGDTQYF.

The gene calls are TRBV12-3 or TRBV12-4 and TRBJ1-2. The CDR3 is made up of 13 amino acids. The CDR3 spells CASSLLLGHGYTF.

The J gene is TRBJ1-5, the V gene TRBV27; with no DNA, the TCRdb D assignment of TRBD1 cannot be verified. The CDR3 extends over 14 amino acids. Per germline, CDR1 MNHEY and CDR2 SMNVEV (reference sequence). CDR3 sequence: CASSVTGAGQPQHF.

CDR3 region: CASSPLDSGGTDTQYF. The chain has TRBV7-3 and TRBJ2-3; the TCRdb call, TRBD2, lacks DNA for checking. The germline V gene encodes CDR1 SGHTA and CDR2 FQGTGA. CDR3 length: 16 residues.

The chain joins TRBV7-9 to TRBJ2-7; TCRdb designates TRBD2, a call that cannot be tested without DNA. Germline V gene lookup returns CDR1 SEHNR and CDR2 FQNEAQ (reference sequence). The CDR3 length is 15 residues. CDR3 sequence: CASTDPSGGYYEQYF.

The chain has TRBV20-1 and TRBJ1-2; TCRdb's D call, TRBD1, is unchecked because there is no DNA. Germline values: CDR1 DFQATT, CDR2 SNEGSKA (reference sequence). The CDR3 runs to 13 residues. The CDR3 sequence is CSARPERGYGYTF.

The chain couples TRBV7-9 to TRBJ2-1; TCRdb lists TRBD1, though no DNA is available to test this call. The CDR3 is 14 amino acids. Germline CDR1 reads SEHNR; CDR2 reads FQNEAQ (reference sequence). The CDR3 loop is CASSQGQGNNEQFF.

V gene TRBV5-5 combines with J gene TRBJ1-1. Germline CDR1 SGHKS, CDR2 YYEKEE (reference sequence). There are 14 residues in the CDR3. Here the CDR3 reads CASSAVPINTEAFF.